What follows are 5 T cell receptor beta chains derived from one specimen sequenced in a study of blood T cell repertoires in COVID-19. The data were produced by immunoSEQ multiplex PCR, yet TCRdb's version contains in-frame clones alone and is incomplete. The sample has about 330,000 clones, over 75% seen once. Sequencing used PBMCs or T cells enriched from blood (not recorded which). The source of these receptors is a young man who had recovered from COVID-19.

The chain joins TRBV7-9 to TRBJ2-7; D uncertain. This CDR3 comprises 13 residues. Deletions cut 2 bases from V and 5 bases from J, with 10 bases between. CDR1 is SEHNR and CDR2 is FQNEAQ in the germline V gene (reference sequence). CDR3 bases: TGTGCCAGCAGCTTATGGCCCCAGGACGAGCAGTACTTC. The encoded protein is CASSLWPQDEQYF.

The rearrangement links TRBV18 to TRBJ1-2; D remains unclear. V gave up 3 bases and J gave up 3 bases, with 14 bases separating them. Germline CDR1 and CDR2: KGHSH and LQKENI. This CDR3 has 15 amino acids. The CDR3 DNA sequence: TGTGCCAGCTCACCTGGAGGCAGTGTGGACTATGGCTACACCTTC. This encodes CASSPGGSVDYGYTF. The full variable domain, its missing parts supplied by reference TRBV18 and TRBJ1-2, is NAGVMQNPRHLVRRRGQEARLRCSPMKGHSHVYWYRQLPEEGLKFMVYLQKENIIDESGMPKERFSAEFPKEGPSILRIQQVVRGDSAAYFCASSPGGSVDYGYTFGSGTRLTVV.

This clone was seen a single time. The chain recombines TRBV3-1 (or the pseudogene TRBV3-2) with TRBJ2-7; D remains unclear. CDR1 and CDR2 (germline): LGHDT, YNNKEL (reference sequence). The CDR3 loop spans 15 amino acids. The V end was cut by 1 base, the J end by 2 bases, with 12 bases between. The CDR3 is CASSQVLRRAYEQYF. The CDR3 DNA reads TGTGCCAGCAGCCAAGTTCTTCGAAGAGCCTACGAGCAGTACTTC.

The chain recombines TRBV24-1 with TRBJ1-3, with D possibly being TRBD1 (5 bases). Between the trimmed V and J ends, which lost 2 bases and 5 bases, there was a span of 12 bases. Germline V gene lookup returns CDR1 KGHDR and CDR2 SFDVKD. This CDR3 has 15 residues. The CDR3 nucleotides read TGTGCCACCAGTGATTCGACAGAGTCACGAAACACCATATATTTT. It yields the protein CATSDSTESRNTIYF.

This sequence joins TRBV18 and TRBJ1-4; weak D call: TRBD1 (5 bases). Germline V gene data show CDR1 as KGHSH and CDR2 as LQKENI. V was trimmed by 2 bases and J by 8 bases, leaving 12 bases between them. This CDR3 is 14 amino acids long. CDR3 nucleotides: TGTGCCAGCTCACCAGAGCGGGGACGCGAAAAACTGTTTTTT. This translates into CASSPERGREKLFF.